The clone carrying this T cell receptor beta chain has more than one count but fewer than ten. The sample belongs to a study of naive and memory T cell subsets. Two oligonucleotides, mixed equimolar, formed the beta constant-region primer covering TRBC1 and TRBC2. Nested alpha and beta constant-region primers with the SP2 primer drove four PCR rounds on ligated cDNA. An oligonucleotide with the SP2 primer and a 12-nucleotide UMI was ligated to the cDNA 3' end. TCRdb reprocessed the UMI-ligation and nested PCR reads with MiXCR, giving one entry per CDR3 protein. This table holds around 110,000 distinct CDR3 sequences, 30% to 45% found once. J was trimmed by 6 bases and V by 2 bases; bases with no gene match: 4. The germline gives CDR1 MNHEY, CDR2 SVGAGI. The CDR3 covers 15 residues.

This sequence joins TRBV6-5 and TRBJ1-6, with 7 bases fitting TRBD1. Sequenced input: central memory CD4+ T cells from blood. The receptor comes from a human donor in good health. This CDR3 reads CASSYGRQGNSPLHF. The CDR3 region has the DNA TGTGCCAGCAGTTACGGGCGACAGGGTAATTCACCCCTCCACTTT.